This passage covers 2 T cell receptor beta chains from one sample sequenced in a study of blood T cell repertoires in COVID-19. Sequenced by immunoSEQ multiplex PCR; TCRdb stores in-frame clones only, minus some. The repertoire holds fewer than 35,000 clones, with 75% to 90% as singletons. The sample consisted of peripheral blood. Receptors were obtained from a man in his forties or fifties with active or convalescent COVID-19.

About this clone: One junction end disagrees with the germline gene, perhaps due to a read error. CDR3 loop: CASSLDQGGTGKLFF. CDR3 sequence (DNA): TGTGCCAGCAGCTTAGACCAGGGGGGCACCGGGAAGCTGTTTTTT. This chain uses TRBV11-3 with TRBJ2-2; D perhaps matches TRBD1 (7 bases). The CDR3 is made up of 15 amino acids. Per germline, CDR1 SGHNT and CDR2 YENEEA.

This clone was picked up a small number of times. The rearrangement uses TRBV4-1 and TRBJ1-2, with 11 positions matching TRBD1. Germline lookup yields CDR1 MGHRA and CDR2 YSYEKL. V gave up 1 base and J gave up 1 base; unmatched junction bases: 5. The CDR3 extends over 17 amino acids. CDR3 coding DNA: TGCGCCAGCAGCCAAGGAGCCGGGACAGGGGGTAACTATGGCTACACCTTC. It yields the protein CASSQGAGTGGNYGYTF.